This entry describes one T cell receptor beta chain. This clone qualifies as medium-sized (0.01 to 0.1%). The specificity of this receptor is unknown. Nothing much larger sits one base from this clone, and base qualities are not available. For this chain, trimming is 5 bases at the V end and 6 bases at the J end, and the number of junction bases without a gene match is 4. Via the germline V gene, CDR1 is SGHTA and CDR2 FQGTGA. Spanning cysteine to phenylalanine, the CDR3 consists of 13 amino acids. The only DNA kept is the CDR3, 39 bases in frame from the first base. Receptor libraries were prepared by PCR. Sequenced on an Illumina HiSeq 4000. High-throughput sequencing was used to profile the TCR beta-chain CDR3 region of every patient. In the authors' own workflow: The researchers built a classifier to tell apart papillary thyroid cancer patients with distant metastasis, based on CDR3 differences among clinicopathological groups. To measure repertoire diversity the researchers used the Shannon index, while the Morisita-Horn index served to gauge how similar the tumor and blood repertoires were. The public sequencing data were trimmed at Q25 with fastp and processed into clonotypes with MiXCR by TCRdb, which kept only in-frame beta chains. It is TCRdb's table, rather than the study itself, that gives the V and J calls and clone size. This sample has around 23,000 clones in its table, and 13% to 15% of those were observed once. The ten top clones hold around 13% of the sample.

These data come from a study of metastatic and nonmetastatic thyroid tumors (dated by TCRdb to the early 2020s). With regard to the full study: The researchers compared repertoires between peripheral blood samples and tumor or nodule tissue samples from patients with malignant or benign thyroid disease.

No treatment had been received by any patient before thyroid surgery. Patient clinical samples collected from about 2011 to 2018 were retrospectively analysed using T-cell receptor beta sequencing. General study outcomes and caveats: In both blood and tumor samples, malignant tumors were reported to have significantly higher TCR beta diversity than benign nodules.

The sequence joins TRBV7-3 to TRBJ2-7; 10 nucleotides in the junction match TRBD1. The clonotype originates from a female donor with papillary thyroid cancer or a benign thyroid nodule (not recorded which). Some clones in this sample may be carry-over from other donors' samples. Source material: tumor tissue. The CDR3 here reads CASSTTGGGEQYF. The nucleotide sequence reads as follows: TGTGCCAGCAGCACGACAGGGGGCGGCGAGCAGTACTTC.